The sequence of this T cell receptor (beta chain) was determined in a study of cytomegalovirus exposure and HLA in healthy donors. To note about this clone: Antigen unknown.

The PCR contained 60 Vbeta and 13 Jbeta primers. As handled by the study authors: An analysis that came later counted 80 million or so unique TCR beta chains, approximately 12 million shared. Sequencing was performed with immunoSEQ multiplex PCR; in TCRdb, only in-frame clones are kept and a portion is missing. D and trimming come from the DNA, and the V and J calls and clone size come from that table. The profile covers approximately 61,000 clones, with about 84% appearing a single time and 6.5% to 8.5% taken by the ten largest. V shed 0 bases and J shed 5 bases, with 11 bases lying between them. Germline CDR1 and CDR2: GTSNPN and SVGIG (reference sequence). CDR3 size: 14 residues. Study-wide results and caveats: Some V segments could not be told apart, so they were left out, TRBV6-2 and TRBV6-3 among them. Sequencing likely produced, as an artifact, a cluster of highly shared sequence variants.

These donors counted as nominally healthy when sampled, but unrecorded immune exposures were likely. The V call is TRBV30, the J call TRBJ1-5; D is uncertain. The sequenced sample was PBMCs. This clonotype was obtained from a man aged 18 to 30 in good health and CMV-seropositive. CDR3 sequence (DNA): TGTGCCTGGAGTGTGTCCGGGATCGATCAGCCCCAGCATTTT. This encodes CAWSVSGIDQPQHF.